The 15 T cell receptor beta chains reported below all come from one sample, sequenced in a study of CD8 T cells in ankylosing spondylitis. Regarding the study as a whole: Ankylosing spondylitis blood appeared to carry a characteristic TCR beta motif of roughly eight highly homologous variants.

What these receptors recognize is not known. TCRdb ran MiXCR on the 5' RACE reads and lists one entry per CDR3 protein. In the table there are about 460,000 distinct CDR3 sequences, approximately 5% of which are singletons. Material for sequencing was blood, either unsorted or a sorted T cell fraction (not recorded which). These receptors came from a male donor with ankylosing spondylitis.

At least ten counts were recorded for this clonotype. The chain links TRBV4-3 to TRBJ2-1; D not resolved. Germline V gives CDR1 LGHNA, CDR2 YSLEER. The CDR3 has 15 residues. The ends were cut back, 5 bases at V and 0 bases at J, with 11 bases in the middle. The CDR3 region has the DNA TGCGCCAGCAGCGGCGCGTTAAGCTCCTACAATGAGCAGTTCTTC. Its protein product is CASSGALSSYNEQFF.

The chain joins TRBV5-1 to TRBJ1-6, with TRBD1 as a possible D gene (6 bases). The CDR3 totals 14 residues. V gave up 4 bases and J gave up 9 bases, with 14 bases separating them. Germline values: CDR1 SGHRS, CDR2 YFSETQ. The CDR3 sequence: CASSPGDSASPLHF. DNA for the CDR3: TGCGCCAGCAGCCCAGGGGACTCAGCTTCACCCCTCCACTTT.

In its sample, this clonotype was seen many times. This chain joins TRBV9 and TRBJ2-2, with TRBD2 identical over 11 bases. Germline loops: CDR1 SGDLS, CDR2 YYNGEE. The CDR3 covers 17 residues. V lost 4 bases and J lost 4; bases outside the gene matches: 9. CDR3 region: CASSSRGTSGATGELFF. The DNA of the CDR3 is TGTGCCAGCAGCTCACGGGGGACTAGCGGAGCCACCGGGGAGCTGTTTTTT.

Ten or more counts support this clonotype. Compared with germline, one end of the junction differs, possibly owing to a read error. The chain is built from TRBV27 and TRBJ2-7, with D possibly matching TRBD1 (5 bases). This CDR3 has 14 amino acids. Germline CDR1 and CDR2: MNHEY and SMNVEV (reference sequence). This CDR3 reads CASSFRDSSYEQYF. CDR3 coding DNA: TGCGCCAGCAGCTTCAGGGATTCCTCCTACGAGCAGTACTTC.

There are many counts of this clonotype. The chain carries TRBV5-1 and TRBJ2-5; 10 bases match TRBD2. V shed 0 bases and J 4 bases; nucleotides not matched to a gene: 9. In germline, CDR1 is SGHRS, CDR2 YFSETQ. This CDR3 is 17 amino acids long. CDR3 residues: CASSLGASGRFGETQYF. The CDR3 nucleotides read TGCGCCAGCAGCTTGGGTGCTAGCGGGAGATTCGGAGAGACCCAGTACTTC.

This clonotype has at least ten counts. The chain uses TRBV7-2 and TRBJ2-1; 7 nucleotides align to TRBD2. The CDR3 totals 16 residues. Trimming took 6 bases from V and 4 from J; bases not matched to a gene: 12. Germline lookup yields CDR1 SGHTA and CDR2 FQGNSA. The CDR3 region is CASSLVALAQYNEQFF. The CDR3 coding sequence is TGTGCCAGCAGTTTGGTCGCACTAGCGCAGTACAATGAGCAGTTCTTC.

This clonotype occurred many times. The gene calls are TRBV12-3 or TRBV12-4 and TRBJ2-2; D remains unclear. The V and J ends lost 4 bases and 4 bases respectively, with 10 bases between them. This CDR3 has 14 amino acids. The CDR3 nucleotides are TGTGCCAGCAGTTGGTATGGTACCACCGGGGAGCTGTTTTTT. It yields the protein CASSWYGTTGELFF.

The chain couples TRBV2 to TRBJ1-5; tentative D call: TRBD1 (5 bases). This CDR3 is 12 amino acids long. Germline V gene sequence: CDR1 SNHLY, CDR2 FYNNEI. The V end was cut by 8 bases, the J end by 4 bases, with 9 bases between. CDR3 bases: TGTGCCAGCGGGGACCAAAATCAGCCCCAGCATTTT. This codes for CASGDQNQPQHF.

This clonotype was picked up many times. This chain joins TRBV20-1 and TRBJ2-7; 7 bases fit TRBD1. Losses at the gene ends were 6 bases for V and 2 bases for J; bases not matched to a gene: 7. There are 13 residues in the CDR3. Germline V lookup: CDR1 DFQATT, CDR2 SNEGSKA (reference sequence). CDR3 region: CSAFRQGPYEQYF. In nucleotides, the CDR3 is TGCAGTGCCTTCCGACAGGGACCCTACGAGCAGTACTTC.

This chain uses TRBV29-1 with TRBJ2-7; D is unclear. The CDR3 extends over 13 amino acids. The V gene's germline CDR1 is SQVTM and CDR2 ANQGSEA. The V end lost 1 base, the J end lost 0 bases, and 7 bases lay between the germline ends. CDR3 sequence: CSVEGEGSYEQYF. The CDR3 DNA sequence: TGCAGCGTTGAAGGGGAAGGCTCCTACGAGCAGTACTTC.

This clonotype occurred many times. The V call is TRBV5-1, the J call TRBJ1-1; D possibly corresponds to TRBD1 (5 bases). Per germline, CDR1 SGHRS and CDR2 YFSETQ. Trimming stripped 1 base from V and 7 bases from J, with 11 bases between. The CDR3 contains 13 residues. CDR3 nucleotides: TGCGCCAGCAGCTTGAATTGGGGCGGTGAAGCTTTCTTT. It encodes CASSLNWGGEAFF.

This clonotype appeared a few times. The chain uses TRBV28 and TRBJ2-7, with TRBD1 matching over 7 bases. CDR1 MDHEN and CDR2 SYDVKM come from the germline V gene. V shed 2 bases, J shed 1 base, and the junction held 5 bases outside the gene matches. This CDR3 is 15 amino acids long. CDR3 in amino acids: CASSLKGARSYEQYF. CDR3 DNA: TGTGCCAGCAGTTTAAAGGGGGCGCGATCCTACGAGCAGTACTTC.

Ten or more counts support this clonotype. The V and J genes are TRBV28 and TRBJ2-7; 7 bases map to TRBD2. The CDR3 is 15 residues long. Germline assignment: CDR1 MDHEN and CDR2 SYDVKM. Trimming removed 2 bases from V and 3 bases from J; junction bases left unmatched: 7. CDR3 loop: CASSLPGGVFYEQYF. In DNA form, the CDR3 reads TGTGCCAGCAGTTTACCTGGGGGGGTGTTCTACGAGCAGTACTTC.

The sample holds many counts of this clonotype. For the CDR3, the DNA is TGTGCTAGTGGTTTACTTGGTACGCAGTATTTT. This codes for CASGLLGTQYF. The chain links TRBV12-5 to TRBJ2-3, with D hard to call. The V and J ends lost 3 bases and 8 bases respectively, with 6 bases between them. This CDR3 is 11 amino acids long. Germline V lookup: CDR1 LGHNT, CDR2 FRNRAP. Full variable domain (missing parts from reference TRBV12-5 and TRBJ2-3): DARVTQTPRHKVTEMGQEVTMRCQPILGHNTVFWYRQTMMQGLELLAYFRNRAPLDDSGMPKDRFSAEMPDATLATLKIQPSEPRDSAVYFCASGLLGTQYFGPGTRLTVL.

A few counts support this clonotype. The chain uses TRBV9 and TRBJ2-3; 10 bases fit TRBD2. The CDR3 extends over 17 amino acids. Per the germline V gene, CDR1 is SGDLS and CDR2 is YYNGEE. The V and J ends lost 1 base and 5 bases, in that order; junction bases with no gene match: 10. DNA of the CDR3: TGTGCCAGCAGCGTAAGGGGGGTGTCTAGCGGGGGAGATACGCAGTATTTT. Its translation: CASSVRGVSSGGDTQYF.